This T cell receptor beta chain was observed in a study of cytomegalovirus exposure and HLA in healthy donors. Study-wide findings and caveats: Most TCR sequences were uncommon, yet certain public TCRs appeared in many donors. Overall, approximately 150 TCR beta chains were annotated as cytomegalovirus-associated. The only immune exposure information that was available was CMV serostatus.

As to this clone: Its antigen is still unknown.

The CDR3 is 13 residues long. The V end lost 3 bases, the J end lost 3 bases, and 9 bases lay between the germline ends. Germline CDR1 and CDR2: SGHTA and FQGNSA. The PCR ran on 60 Vbeta and 13 Jbeta primers. TCRdb's table, derived via immunoSEQ multiplex PCR, lists solely in-frame clones and lacks some. The table includes more than 85,000 clones, around 85% detected once. When sampled, the donors appeared nominally healthy, though they likely had unrecorded immune exposures. This rearrangement joins TRBV7-2 to TRBJ2-7, with D perhaps matching TRBD2 (5 bases). The sample comprised PBMCs. The TCR sequence derives from a man in his thirties or forties in good health and CMV-seropositive. DNA of the CDR3: TGTGCCAGCAGCTTTGCCGGGATCTACGAGCAGTACTTC. This codes for CASSFAGIYEQYF.